Shown below are 13 T cell receptor beta chains from a single sample sequenced in a study of blood T cell repertoires in COVID-19. Measured with immunoSEQ multiplex PCR; TCRdb has only the in-frame clones, and not every one. Of around 220,000 clones in the sample, roughly 80% were seen once. Input material: peripheral blood. Every receptor here comes from a woman aged 80 or over with active or convalescent COVID-19.

The chain joins TRBV5-8 to TRBJ2-7, with 10 bases matching TRBD2. The CDR3 is 15 residues long. From germline, CDR1 is SGHTS and CDR2 YDEGEE. Unmatched junction bases numbered 8, after V lost 4 bases and J lost 4 bases. In nucleotides, the CDR3 is TGTGCCAGCAGCCGCCTAGGACTAGCGGCGTACGAGCAGTACTTC. This encodes CASSRLGLAAYEQYF.

The sample holds one count of this clone. Written as DNA, the CDR3 is TGTGCCAGCAGTTACAGTATCAATGAGCAGTTCTTC. This gives the protein CASSYSINEQFF. The chain combines TRBV28 with TRBJ2-1; D not resolved. The germline V gene encodes CDR1 MDHEN and CDR2 SYDVKM. This CDR3 is built from 12 residues. The V gene lost 4 bases and the J gene lost 6 bases, with 7 bases spanning the gap.

The V and J genes are TRBV18 and TRBJ2-3, with a tentative D call TRBD2 (5 bases). CDR3 size: 12 residues. The germline V and J ends were trimmed by 6 bases and 2 bases, with 6 bases remaining between them. CDR1 and CDR2 from the germline V gene are KGHSH and LQKENI. The CDR3 bases are TGTGCCAGCTCGGACTTCACAGATACGCAGTATTTT. The encoded protein is CASSDFTDTQYF.

This clone showed up just once. The V call is TRBV19, the J call TRBJ1-4, with D possibly matching TRBD1 (6 bases). Germline V gene data show CDR1 as LNHDA and CDR2 as SQIVND (reference sequence). V lost 4 bases, J lost 7 bases, and 13 bases lay in between. CDR3 length: 14 amino acids. CDR3 bases: TGTGCCAGTAGTACCCCCACAGGGACTGAAAAACTGTTTTTT. This sequence encodes CASSTPTGTEKLFF.

The CDR3: CASSPTVISNQPQHF. The CDR3 DNA reads as TGTGCCAGCAGCCCGACAGTGATTAGCAATCAGCCCCAGCATTTT. The V call is TRBV6-5, the J call TRBJ1-5, with D perhaps TRBD1 (5 bases). The CDR3 length is 15 residues. Trimming took 6 bases from V and 0 from J, leaving 12 bases between them. CDR1 is MNHEY, CDR2 SVGAGI, per germline.

V gene TRBV3-1 (or the pseudogene TRBV3-2) combines with J gene TRBJ1-2; the D is unclear. The CDR3 extends over 13 amino acids. Germline V CDR1 and CDR2: LGHDT, YNNKEL (reference sequence). Trimming removed 0 bases from V and 5 bases from J, with 7 bases in between. CDR3 coding DNA: TGTGCCAGCAGCCAAGAAGCATGGTATGGCTACACCTTC. Its translation is CASSQEAWYGYTF.

J is TRBJ2-1 and V is TRBV14; 7 positions match TRBD2. J was trimmed by 7 bases and V by 0 bases; bases with no gene match: 12. The germline V gene encodes CDR1 SGHDN and CDR2 FVKESK. This CDR3 contains 17 residues. The CDR3 loop is CASSQDLGEGPRNEQFF. In DNA form, the CDR3 reads TGTGCCAGCAGCCAAGATCTGGGGGAGGGCCCCCGGAATGAGCAGTTCTTC.

This chain uses TRBV9 with TRBJ1-2; no definite D call. The V and J ends lost 2 bases and 5 bases respectively, with 7 bases between them. CDR3 length: 12 residues. CDR1 and CDR2 (germline): SGDLS, YYNGEE. CDR3 region: CASSVENYGYTF. Here the CDR3 DNA reads TGTGCCAGCAGCGTGGAGAATTATGGCTACACCTTC.

The rearrangement joins TRBV6-5 to TRBJ2-7; 10 nucleotides align to TRBD2. CDR3 length equals 15 residues. V was clipped by 7 bases and J by 4 bases; unmatched bases: 10. Germline V gene data show CDR1 as MNHEY and CDR2 as SVGAGI. CDR3 loop: CASTFPSSGSYEQYF. The CDR3 nucleotides are TGTGCCAGCACGTTCCCGTCTAGCGGGAGTTACGAGCAGTACTTC.

The chain recombines TRBV7-8 with TRBJ2-2, with D possibly TRBD1 on 5 matching bases. V was shortened by 6 bases and J by 3 bases, with 14 bases between the two germline ends. This CDR3 has 15 amino acids. Per the germline V gene, CDR1 is SGHVS and CDR2 is FQNEAQ. CDR3 sequence reads: CASRLGQGDTGELFF. The CDR3, as DNA: TGTGCCAGCAGGCTGGGGCAGGGTGACACCGGGGAGCTGTTTTTT.

A remark on this clone: The same CDR3 is also encoded by other DNA sequences in this sample. This rearrangement joins TRBV15 to TRBJ1-3, with D uncertain. Germline CDR1 LNHNV, CDR2 YYDKDF (reference sequence). The CDR3 is made up of 16 amino acids. Trimming shortened V by 0 bases and J by 0 bases, and 9 bases separated the two germline ends. The CDR3 coding sequence is TGTGCCACCAGCAGAGATCTCCCAGGCTCTGGAAACACCATATATTTT. Amino acid sequence: CATSRDLPGSGNTIYF. The full variable domain, with the rest looked up from reference TRBV15 and TRBJ1-3, is DAMVIQNPRYQVTQFGKPVTLSCSQTLNHNVMYWYQQKSSQAPKLLFHYYDKDFNNEADTPDNFQSRRPNTSFCFLDIRSPGLGDTAMYLCATSRDLPGSGNTIYFGEGSWLTVV.

The rearrangement joins TRBV30 to TRBJ2-1, with 9 bases aligning to TRBD1. Losses at the gene ends were 5 bases for V and 2 bases for J; bases not matched to a gene: 10. Germline-derived CDR1 and CDR2 are GTSNPN and SVGIG (reference sequence). The CDR3 runs to 16 residues. Here the CDR3 DNA reads TGTGCCTGGGCCACTCTCCGGGACAGGGCCTACAATGAGCAGTTCTTC. This sequence encodes CAWATLRDRAYNEQFF.

The chain uses TRBV29-1 and TRBJ2-3; TRBD2 might be the D (6 bases). Germline CDR1 is SQVTM and CDR2 is ANQGSEA. CDR3 length: 12 residues. With 6 bases removed from V and 3 bases from J, the gap between germline ends came to 10 bases. The CDR3: CSVGDWTDTQYF. The CDR3 DNA is TGCAGCGTCGGGGACTGGACAGATACGCAGTATTTT.